The 27 T cell receptor beta chains below all came from one sample that was sequenced in a study of beta chain features in type 1 diabetes. Of the isolated RNA, all was reverse transcribed, and so the sequenced material was expressed TCRB transcripts. Profiling relied on immunoSEQ multiplex PCR, and the TCRdb table lists in-frame clones only, not all of them. The sample contains 200,000 to 250,000 clones, 13% to 15% of which appear only once. The specimen was naive CD4+ T cells from blood. The receptors here all came from a woman in her forties in good health.

This clone showed up just a few times. This chain joins TRBV7-2 and TRBJ2-3; TRBD2 agrees at 7 bases. The V gene's germline CDR1 is SGHTA and CDR2 FQGNSA. The CDR3 runs to 16 residues. V shed 3 bases and J 2 bases; nucleotides not matched to a gene: 8. CDR3 in amino acids: CASSFIGGRATDTQYF. The DNA for the CDR3 is TGTGCCAGCAGCTTCATCGGAGGGAGGGCCACAGATACGCAGTATTTT.

This clone has just a few counts. The chain links TRBV6-6 to TRBJ2-2; TRBD2 agrees at 7 bases. Germline CDR1 MNHNY, CDR2 SVGAGI (reference sequence). With V trimmed by 9 bases and J by 1 base, 11 bases remained unmatched. This CDR3 contains 16 residues. This chain's CDR3 is CASSTGGGLNTGELFF. The CDR3 region has the DNA TGTGCCAGTTCTACTGGGGGGGGGTTGAACACCGGGGAGCTGTTTTTT.

This clone was seen a handful of times. The chain recombines TRBV19 with TRBJ2-2, with D unclear. From germline, CDR1 is LNHDA and CDR2 SQIVND (reference sequence). V lost 1 base and J lost 0, with 6 bases in between. The length of the CDR3 is 15 residues. This chain's CDR3 is CASSIVGANTGELFF. In nucleotides, the CDR3 is TGTGCCAGTAGTATAGTGGGCGCGAACACCGGGGAGCTGTTTTTT.

This chain connects TRBV7-8 to TRBJ2-5; TRBD2 matches at 15 bases. Germline V CDR1 and CDR2: SGHVS, FQNEAQ. V lost 5 bases and J lost 1; bases outside the gene matches: 8. There are 18 residues in the CDR3. The DNA of the CDR3 is TGTGCCAGCAGCCTCGGACTAGCGGGGGGGCACCCCCAAGAGACCCAGTACTTC. Its protein is CASSLGLAGGHPQETQYF.

This chain uses TRBV6-6 with TRBJ2-7, with unresolved D. CDR3 length equals 14 residues. Trimming removed 8 bases from V and 2 bases from J, with 16 bases in between. Germline V gene lookup returns CDR1 MNHNY and CDR2 SVGAGI (reference sequence). This chain's CDR3 is CASHSQAFTYEQYF. The CDR3 DNA reads TGTGCCAGCCACTCCCAAGCCTTTACCTACGAGCAGTACTTC.

The V and J genes are TRBV5-4 and TRBJ2-1; 7 bases align to TRBD1. Germline-derived CDR1 and CDR2 are SGHNT and YYREEE (reference sequence). The CDR3 spans 15 residues. V trimming: 1 base; J trimming: 2 bases; junction bases outside the gene matches: 3. CDR3 in amino acids: CASSLWQGAYNEQFF. The CDR3 DNA sequence: TGTGCCAGCAGCTTGTGGCAGGGGGCCTACAATGAGCAGTTCTTC. Filled out from reference TRBV5-4 and TRBJ2-1, the complete variable domain reads ETGVTQSPTHLIKTRGQQVTLRCSSQSGHNTVSWYQQALGQGPQFIFQYYREEENGRGNFPPRFSGLQFPNYSSELNVNALELDDSALYLCASSLWQGAYNEQFFGPGTRLTVL.

This chain joins TRBV10-2 and TRBJ1-5; no reliable D call. There are 15 residues in the CDR3. Germline loops: CDR1 WSHSY, CDR2 SAAADI. The V and J ends lost 3 bases and 6 bases respectively, with 15 bases between them. CDR3 nucleotides: TGCGCCAGCAGTGATTTGTCGGCAGAGGGTCAGCCCCAGCATTTT. The encoded protein is CASSDLSAEGQPQHF.

This clone was detected a few times. The gene calls are TRBV23-1 and TRBJ2-7, with TRBD1 identical over 7 bases. TRBV23-1 is an ORF, and what it does is uncertain. The J segment lost 0 bases and the V segment lost 7 bases, leaving 12 bases of the junction unmatched. This CDR3 spans 16 amino acids. In DNA form, the CDR3 reads TGCGCCAGCACCTCCGCCCCGGGACAGAGCTCCTACGAGCAGTACTTC. Translation: CASTSAPGQSSYEQYF.

This rearrangement joins TRBV2 to TRBJ2-2; D unresolved. This CDR3 is built from 12 residues. The V end lost 2 bases, the J end lost 7 bases, and 5 bases lay between the germline ends. Germline lookup yields CDR1 SNHLY and CDR2 FYNNEI. For the CDR3, the DNA is TGTGCCAGCAGTGAACTGTACGGGGAGCTGTTTTTT. Its translation: CASSELYGELFF.

V is TRBV9 and J is TRBJ2-5, with TRBD2 matching over 8 bases. The germline V gene has CDR1 SGDLS and CDR2 YYNGEE. J gave up 6 bases and V 0 bases, and 4 bases lay outside the gene matches. The CDR3 is 14 amino acids. The CDR3 reads CASSVDGGEKTQYF. The CDR3 DNA follows: TGTGCCAGCAGCGTAGACGGGGGGGAGAAGACCCAGTACTTC.

J is TRBJ2-7 and V is TRBV5-4; 10 nucleotides agree with TRBD2. The CDR3 spans 16 residues. Germline V gene lookup returns CDR1 SGHNT and CDR2 YYREEE (reference sequence). V shed 2 bases and J 2 bases; nucleotides not matched to a gene: 7. This CDR3 reads CASSFLKAGGTYEQYF. The CDR3 coding sequence is TGTGCCAGCAGCTTCTTAAAAGCGGGGGGGACCTACGAGCAGTACTTC.

This clone was detected a few times. V gene TRBV5-4 combines with J gene TRBJ2-5; possibly TRBD2 for D (5 bases). The V and J ends lost 4 bases and 0 bases respectively, with 10 bases between them. This CDR3 contains 14 residues. Germline V lookup: CDR1 SGHNT, CDR2 YYREEE (reference sequence). CDR3 residues: CASSPWTDQETQYF. In nucleotides, the CDR3 is TGTGCCAGCAGCCCCTGGACTGACCAAGAGACCCAGTACTTC.

J is TRBJ2-7 and V is TRBV2; 7 nucleotides line up with TRBD2. The V gene's germline CDR1 is SNHLY and CDR2 FYNNEI. This CDR3 region has 13 residues. With V trimmed by 2 bases and J by 3 bases, 1 base remained unmatched. The CDR3 is CASSEPSGYEQYF. The CDR3 bases are TGTGCCAGCAGTGAACCTAGCGGCTACGAGCAGTACTTC.

This clone appeared a few times. The chain employs TRBV15 and TRBJ1-1; tentatively, D is TRBD1 (5 bases). CDR3 length equals 15 residues. Trimming left V 3 bases short and J 3 bases short, with 14 bases between. CDR1 and CDR2 from the germline V gene are LNHNV and YYDKDF (reference sequence). The CDR3 is CATSRDIQRDTEAFF. In nucleotides, the CDR3 is TGTGCCACCAGCAGGGACATCCAAAGGGACACTGAAGCTTTCTTT.

This clone was found a few times. The sample holds other DNA sequences that translate to the same CDR3. The chain couples TRBV6-5 to TRBJ2-5; the D is unclear. Trimming removed 4 bases from V and 5 bases from J, with 5 bases in between. Per the germline V gene, CDR1 is MNHEY and CDR2 is SVGAGI. The CDR3 contains 11 residues. DNA of the CDR3: TGTGCCAGCAGTTCTCGGGAGACCCAGTACTTC. This sequence encodes CASSSRETQYF.

A few counts support this clone. The genes are TRBV6-5 and TRBJ1-5; D might be TRBD1 (5 bases). V lost 6 bases and J lost 5, with 17 bases in between. The CDR3 is 15 residues long. Per germline, CDR1 MNHEY and CDR2 SVGAGI. CDR3 DNA sequence: TGTGCCAGCAGCGGATCGGTGGGGGGTCATCAGCCCCAGCATTTT. This translates into CASSGSVGGHQPQHF.

In its sample, this clone was seen a few times. The V call is TRBV11-2, the J call TRBJ2-1; TRBD2 aligns across 8 bases. There are 15 residues in the CDR3. V lost 0 bases and J lost 4; bases outside the gene matches: 2. Germline CDR1 reads SGHAT; CDR2 reads FQNNGV. In nucleotides, the CDR3 is TGTGCCAGCAGCTTAGAGGGACTAGGTTACAATGAGCAGTTCTTC. Residues: CASSLEGLGYNEQFF.

The chain's CDR3 is CASSFLSYQETQYF. CDR3 sequence (DNA): TGTGCCAGCAGCTTCCTATCGTACCAAGAGACCCAGTACTTC. The rearrangement joins TRBV7-2 to TRBJ2-5; D uncertain. CDR1 and CDR2 from the germline V gene are SGHTA and FQGNSA. This CDR3 comprises 14 residues. V was shortened by 3 bases and J by 0 bases, with 8 bases between the two germline ends.

J is TRBJ2-5 and V is TRBV5-4; D is unresolved. The V gene lost 0 bases and the J gene lost 7 bases, with 10 bases spanning the gap. The CDR3 extends over 13 amino acids. The germline gives CDR1 SGHNT, CDR2 YYREEE (reference sequence). The CDR3 reads CASSLGLEVTQYF. The CDR3 bases are TGTGCCAGCAGCTTGGGACTGGAAGTGACCCAGTACTTC. The entire variable domain, with the rest obtained from reference TRBV5-4 and TRBJ2-5, is as follows: ETGVTQSPTHLIKTRGQQVTLRCSSQSGHNTVSWYQQALGQGPQFIFQYYREEENGRGNFPPRFSGLQFPNYSSELNVNALELDDSALYLCASSLGLEVTQYFGPGTRLLVL.

Here the CDR3 reads CASRLAGTAAGEQYF. Written as DNA, the CDR3 is TGTGCCAGCAGACTAGCGGGGACCGCCGCGGGCGAGCAGTACTTC. V is TRBV6-6 and J is TRBJ2-7, with 10 bases aligning to TRBD2. Germline CDR1 is MNHNY and CDR2 is SVGAGI (reference sequence). Trimming took 6 bases from V and 6 from J; bases not matched to a gene: 11. The CDR3 length is 15 residues.

The chain employs TRBV6-1 and TRBJ1-3; weak D call: TRBD1 (5 bases). The CDR3 sequence is 14 residues long. V lost 6 bases and J 4 bases, leaving 13 bases between the germline ends. The V gene's germline CDR1 is MNHNS and CDR2 SASEGT. Here the CDR3 reads CASSRAGPGNTIYF. CDR3 nucleotide sequence: TGTGCCAGCAGCCGCGCAGGGCCGGGAAACACCATATATTTT.

Here the CDR3 reads CASSLVGAGVTNEKLFF. The CDR3 bases are TGTGCCAGCAGCTTGGTTGGGGCGGGAGTAACTAATGAAAAACTGTTTTTT. The genes are TRBV5-4 and TRBJ1-4, with D perhaps TRBD1 (5 bases). The ends were cut back, 0 bases at V and 1 base at J, with 13 bases in the middle. The CDR3 length is 17 residues. The germline CDR1 and CDR2 sequences are SGHNT and YYREEE (reference sequence).

This clone was seen a few times. The CDR3 reads CASQTTVSTDTQYF. In DNA, the CDR3 is TGTGCCAGTCAGACGACAGTCAGCACAGATACGCAGTATTTT. The V call is TRBV19, the J call TRBJ2-3; D is perhaps TRBD1 (5 bases). The CDR3 loop spans 14 amino acids. Between the trimmed V and J ends, which lost 8 bases and 0 bases, there was a span of 12 bases. Germline values: CDR1 LNHDA, CDR2 SQIVND (reference sequence).

The V call is TRBV9, the J call TRBJ2-5; maybe TRBD1 (8 bases). This CDR3 region has 14 residues. With 4 bases removed from V and 5 bases from J, the gap between germline ends came to 15 bases. CDR1 and CDR2 (germline): SGDLS, YYNGEE. CDR3 loop: CASSSGQGGETQYF. The DNA of the CDR3 is TGTGCCAGCAGCTCCGGACAGGGAGGGGAGACCCAGTACTTC.

This chain uses TRBV5-1 with TRBJ1-2; TRBD1 agrees at 9 bases. The CDR3 consists of 15 residues. With 3 bases clipped from V and 7 bases from J, the junction kept 10 bases outside the gene matches. Germline-derived CDR1 and CDR2 are SGHRS and YFSETQ. CDR3 bases: TGCGCCAGCAGCTCTATGGGACAGGGAAGTGTTGGCTACACCTTC. This codes for CASSSMGQGSVGYTF.

V usage is TRBV6-5 and J usage is TRBJ1-5; 8 nucleotides match TRBD1. The J segment lost 5 bases and the V segment lost 6 bases, leaving 6 bases of the junction unmatched. Germline-derived CDR1 and CDR2 are MNHEY and SVGAGI. The CDR3 sequence is 14 residues long. The CDR3 is CASSRVTGDQPQHF. In DNA form, the CDR3 reads TGTGCCAGCAGCCGAGTGACAGGGGATCAGCCCCAGCATTTT.

This clone was seen a few times. The chain joins TRBV15 to TRBJ1-2; unclear D gene. V gave up 3 bases and J gave up 0 bases, with 8 bases separating them. The CDR3 runs to 14 residues. Germline V gives CDR1 LNHNV, CDR2 YYDKDF (reference sequence). The CDR3: CATSSATSNYGYTF. The CDR3 region has the DNA TGTGCCACCAGCAGCGCTACCTCTAACTATGGCTACACCTTC.